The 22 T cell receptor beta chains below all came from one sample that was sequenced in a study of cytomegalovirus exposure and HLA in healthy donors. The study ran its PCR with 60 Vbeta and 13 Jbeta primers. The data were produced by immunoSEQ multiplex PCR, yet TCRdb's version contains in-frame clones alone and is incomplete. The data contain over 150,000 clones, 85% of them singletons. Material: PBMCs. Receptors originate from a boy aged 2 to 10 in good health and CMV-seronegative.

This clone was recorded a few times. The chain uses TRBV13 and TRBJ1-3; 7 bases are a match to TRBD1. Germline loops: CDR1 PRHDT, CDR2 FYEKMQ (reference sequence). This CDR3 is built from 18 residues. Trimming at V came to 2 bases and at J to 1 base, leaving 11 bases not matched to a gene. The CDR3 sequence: CASSLWTTGELSGNTIYF. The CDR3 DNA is TGTGCCAGCAGCTTATGGACTACAGGGGAATTGTCTGGAAACACCATATATTTT.

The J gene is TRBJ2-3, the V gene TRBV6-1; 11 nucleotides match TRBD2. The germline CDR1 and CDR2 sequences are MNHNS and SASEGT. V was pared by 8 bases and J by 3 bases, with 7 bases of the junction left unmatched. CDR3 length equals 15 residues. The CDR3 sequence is CASGDSGRATDTQYF. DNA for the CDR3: TGTGCCAGCGGAGATAGCGGGAGGGCGACAGATACGCAGTATTTT.

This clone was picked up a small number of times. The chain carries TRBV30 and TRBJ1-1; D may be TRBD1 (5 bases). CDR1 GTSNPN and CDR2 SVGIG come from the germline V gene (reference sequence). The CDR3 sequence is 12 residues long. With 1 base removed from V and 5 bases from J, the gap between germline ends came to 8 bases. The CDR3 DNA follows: TGTGCCTGGAGTGGGGGGGGGACTGAAGCTTTCTTT. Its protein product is CAWSGGGTEAFF.

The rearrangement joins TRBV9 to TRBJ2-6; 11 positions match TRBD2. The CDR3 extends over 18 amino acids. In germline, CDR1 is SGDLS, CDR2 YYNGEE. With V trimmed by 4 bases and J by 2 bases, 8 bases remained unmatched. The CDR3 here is CASSTRLAGMAGANVLTF. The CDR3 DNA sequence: TGTGCCAGCAGCACTCGACTAGCGGGAATGGCTGGGGCCAACGTCCTGACTTTC. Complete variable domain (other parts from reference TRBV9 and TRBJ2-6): DSGVTQTPKHLITATGQRVTLRCSPRSGDLSVYWYQQSLDQGLQFLIQYYNGEERAKGNILERFSAQQFPDLHSELNLSSLELGDSALYFCASSTRLAGMAGANVLTFGAGSRLTVL.

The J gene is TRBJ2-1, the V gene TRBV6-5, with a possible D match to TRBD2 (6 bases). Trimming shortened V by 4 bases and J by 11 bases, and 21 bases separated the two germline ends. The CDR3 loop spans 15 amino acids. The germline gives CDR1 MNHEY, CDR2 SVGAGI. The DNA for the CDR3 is TGTGCCAGCAGTTCCGATCTGGCTAGCGCCCCAAAGCAGTTCTTC. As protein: CASSSDLASAPKQFF.

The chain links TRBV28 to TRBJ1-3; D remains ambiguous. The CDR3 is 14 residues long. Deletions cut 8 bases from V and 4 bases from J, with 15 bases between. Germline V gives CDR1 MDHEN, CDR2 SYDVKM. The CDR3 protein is CASGRRFTGNTIYF. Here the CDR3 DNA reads TGTGCCAGCGGCAGGAGGTTTACCGGAAACACCATATATTTT.

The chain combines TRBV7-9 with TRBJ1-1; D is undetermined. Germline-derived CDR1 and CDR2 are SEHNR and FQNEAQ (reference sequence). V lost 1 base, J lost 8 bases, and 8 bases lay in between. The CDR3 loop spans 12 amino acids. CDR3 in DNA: TGTGCCAGCAGCTTAGAGGCGGGGGAAGCTTTCTTT. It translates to CASSLEAGEAFF.

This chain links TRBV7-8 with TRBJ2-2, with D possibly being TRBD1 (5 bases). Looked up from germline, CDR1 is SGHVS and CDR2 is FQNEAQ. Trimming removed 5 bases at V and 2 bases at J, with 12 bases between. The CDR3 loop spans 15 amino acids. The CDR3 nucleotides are TGTGCCAGCAGCAGGGGCAGACTTAACACCGGGGAGCTGTTTTTT. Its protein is CASSRGRLNTGELFF.

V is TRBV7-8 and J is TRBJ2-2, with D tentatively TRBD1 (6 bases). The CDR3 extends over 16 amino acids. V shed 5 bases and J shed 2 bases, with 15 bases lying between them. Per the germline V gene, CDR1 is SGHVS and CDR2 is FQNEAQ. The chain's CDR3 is CASSLRAGGNTGELFF. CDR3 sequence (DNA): TGTGCCAGCAGCCTTCGAGCTGGGGGCAACACCGGGGAGCTGTTTTTT.

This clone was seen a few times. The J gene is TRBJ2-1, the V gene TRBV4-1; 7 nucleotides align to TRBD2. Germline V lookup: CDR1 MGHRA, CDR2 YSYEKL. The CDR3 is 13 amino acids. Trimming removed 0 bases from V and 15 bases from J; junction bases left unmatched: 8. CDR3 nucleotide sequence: TGCGCCAGCAGCCAAGAAGACGGGAGGAGGGGGTTCTTC. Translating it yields CASSQEDGRRGFF.

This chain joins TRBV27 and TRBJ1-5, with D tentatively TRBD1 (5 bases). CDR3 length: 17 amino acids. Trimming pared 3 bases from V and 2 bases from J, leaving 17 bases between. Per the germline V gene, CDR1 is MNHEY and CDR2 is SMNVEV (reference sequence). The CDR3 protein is CASSLLREGVGNQPQHF. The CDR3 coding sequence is TGTGCCAGCAGTTTGCTCAGGGAAGGGGTGGGCAATCAGCCCCAGCATTTT.

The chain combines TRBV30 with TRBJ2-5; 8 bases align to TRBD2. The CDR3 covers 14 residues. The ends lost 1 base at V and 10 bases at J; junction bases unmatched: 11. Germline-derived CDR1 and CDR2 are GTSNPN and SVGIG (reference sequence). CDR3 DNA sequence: TGTGCCTGGAGTGCCCGGGGCGCTAGCGGGTACCAGTACTTC. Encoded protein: CAWSARGASGYQYF.

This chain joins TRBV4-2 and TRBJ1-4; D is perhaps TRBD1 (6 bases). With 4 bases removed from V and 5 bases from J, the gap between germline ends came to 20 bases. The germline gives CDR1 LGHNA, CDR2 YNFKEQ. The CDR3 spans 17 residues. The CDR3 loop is CASSPLDPTGENEKLFF. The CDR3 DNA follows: TGTGCCAGCAGCCCCCTCGACCCGACAGGTGAAAATGAAAAACTGTTTTTT.

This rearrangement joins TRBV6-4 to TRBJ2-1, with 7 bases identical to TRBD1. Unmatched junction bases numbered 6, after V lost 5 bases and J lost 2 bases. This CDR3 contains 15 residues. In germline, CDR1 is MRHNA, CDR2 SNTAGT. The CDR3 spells CASSPQGDAYNEQFF. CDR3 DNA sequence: TGTGCCAGCAGTCCCCAGGGGGACGCCTACAATGAGCAGTTCTTC.

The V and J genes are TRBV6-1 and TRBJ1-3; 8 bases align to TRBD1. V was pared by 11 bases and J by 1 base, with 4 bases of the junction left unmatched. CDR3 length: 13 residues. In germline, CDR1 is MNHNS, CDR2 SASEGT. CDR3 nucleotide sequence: TGTGCCGGGGGGACAGGTTCTGGAAACACCATATATTTT. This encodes CAGGTGSGNTIYF.

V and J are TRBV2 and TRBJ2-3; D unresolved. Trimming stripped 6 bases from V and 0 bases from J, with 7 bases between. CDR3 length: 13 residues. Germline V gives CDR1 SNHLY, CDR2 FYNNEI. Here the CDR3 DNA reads TGTGCCAGCAGCCTCCTTAGCACAGATACGCAGTATTTT. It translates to CASSLLSTDTQYF.

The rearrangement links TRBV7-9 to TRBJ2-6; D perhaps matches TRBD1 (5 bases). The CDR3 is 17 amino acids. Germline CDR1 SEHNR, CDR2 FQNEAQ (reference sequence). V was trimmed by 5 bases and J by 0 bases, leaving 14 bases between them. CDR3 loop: CASSRQQASSGANVLTF. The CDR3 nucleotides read TGTGCCAGCAGCCGGCAACAGGCGAGCTCTGGGGCCAACGTCCTGACTTTC.

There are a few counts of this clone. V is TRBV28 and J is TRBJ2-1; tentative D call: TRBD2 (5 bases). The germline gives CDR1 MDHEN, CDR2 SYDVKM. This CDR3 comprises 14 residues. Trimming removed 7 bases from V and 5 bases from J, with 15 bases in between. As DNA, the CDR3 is TGTGCCAGCAAGACTAAGTGGGAAAACAATGAGCAGTTCTTC. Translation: CASKTKWENNEQFF.

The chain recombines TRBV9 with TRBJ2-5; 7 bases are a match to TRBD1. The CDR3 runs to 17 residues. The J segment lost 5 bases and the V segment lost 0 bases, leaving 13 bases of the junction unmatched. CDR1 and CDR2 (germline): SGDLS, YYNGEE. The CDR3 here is CASSVEQAPTGRETQYF. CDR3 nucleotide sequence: TGTGCCAGCAGCGTAGAACAAGCTCCGACAGGGCGGGAGACCCAGTACTTC. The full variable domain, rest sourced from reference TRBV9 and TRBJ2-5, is DSGVTQTPKHLITATGQRVTLRCSPRSGDLSVYWYQQSLDQGLQFLIQYYNGEERAKGNILERFSAQQFPDLHSELNLSSLELGDSALYFCASSVEQAPTGRETQYFGPGTRLLVL.

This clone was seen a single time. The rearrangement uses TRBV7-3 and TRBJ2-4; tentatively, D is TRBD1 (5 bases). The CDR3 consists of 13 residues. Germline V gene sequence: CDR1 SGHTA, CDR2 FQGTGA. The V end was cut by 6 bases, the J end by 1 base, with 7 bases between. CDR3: CASRGVAKNIQYF. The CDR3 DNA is TGTGCCAGCAGAGGGGTTGCCAAAAACATTCAGTACTTC.

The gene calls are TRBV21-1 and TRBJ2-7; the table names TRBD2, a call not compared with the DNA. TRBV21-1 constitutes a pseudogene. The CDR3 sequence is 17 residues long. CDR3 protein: CASSSGTSGIFTYEQYF. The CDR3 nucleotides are TGTGCCAGCAGCTCAGGGACTAGCGGGATTTTTACCTACGAGCAGTACTTC.

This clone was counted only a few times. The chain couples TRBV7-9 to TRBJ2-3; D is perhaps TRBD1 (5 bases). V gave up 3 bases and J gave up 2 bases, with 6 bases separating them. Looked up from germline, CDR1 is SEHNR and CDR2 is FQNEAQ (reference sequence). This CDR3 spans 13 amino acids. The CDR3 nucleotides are TGTGCCAGCAGCTTGGACAACACAGATACGCAGTATTTT. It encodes CASSLDNTDTQYF.